The clone carrying this T cell receptor beta chain was seen only a few times. The target antigen is unknown. Sequencing relied on a cDNA template that was reverse transcribed from extracted RNA. Using immunoSEQ multiplex PCR, the repertoire was profiled, and TCRdb retains in-frame clones only, with some absent. Of more than 90,000 clones listed, about two fifths are singletons. Both CD4+ and CD8+ T cells were separated by sorting PBMCs. This entry is derived from a study of CD8+ T cells in alopecia areata. Whole-study context: Tofacitinib therapy took 6 to 18 months; 6 months off drug came after. Whole-study results and caveats: TCR sharing was clearer in mice than between patients, perhaps partly owing to patient HLA diversity.

This sequence originates from a human donor with alopecia areata. The sequenced material came from CD4+ T cells sorted from blood.

CDR3 bases: TGTGCCAGCACCTCGAGTACCTACGAGCAGTACTTC. This encodes CASTSSTYEQYF. The chain employs TRBV28 and TRBJ2-7; D gene ambiguous. V was clipped by 7 bases and J by 2 bases, with 9 bases between them. Per the germline V gene, CDR1 is MDHEN and CDR2 is SYDVKM. This CDR3 contains 12 residues.